This entry is about one TCR beta chain. The data stem from a study of blood T cell repertoires in COVID-19. Study information: Acute and convalescent COVID-19 samples came from the United States, Italy and Spain. Nucleic acid was either cDNA or gDNA, and it came from T cells, B-cell-depleted T cells, or PBMCs.

Original processing notes: Reference gene primer amplification in the assay estimated nucleated cell counts. Data came from immunoSEQ multiplex PCR; TCRdb stores just in-frame clones and leaves some out. The V and J calls and clone size come from that table; D and trimming were worked out from the DNA. The sample holds 120,000 to 150,000 clones, about four fifths seen once. CDR1 and CDR2 from the germline V gene are MGHDK and SYGVNS. Trimming cost V 6 bases and J 6 bases, with 14 bases left between them. This CDR3 spans 13 amino acids. This chain connects TRBV25-1 to TRBJ1-1, with D perhaps matching TRBD1 (5 bases). This TCR was recovered from a human donor in a cohort sampled during active COVID-19. Sequenced input: peripheral blood. The chain's CDR3 is CASRHQGGSEAFF. The CDR3, as DNA: TGTGCCAGCAGGCACCAGGGTGGGTCTGAAGCTTTCTTT.